The 9 T cell receptor beta chains presented below share a single source sample, sequenced in a study of OX40 agonist ivuxolimab in advanced cancers. Using immunoSEQ multiplex PCR, the repertoire was profiled, and TCRdb retains in-frame clones only, with some absent. Here the sample spans some 80,000 clones, 86% being singletons. The material was CD4+ or CD8+ T cells sorted from blood, obtained in a trial of the OX40 agonist ivuxolimab. Receptors originate from an adult with an advanced solid tumor such as melanoma, head and neck, liver or kidney cancer.

The genes are TRBV30 and TRBJ2-5; 9 bases line up with TRBD2. The CDR3 is 15 amino acids. CDR1 is GTSNPN, CDR2 SVGIG, per germline (reference sequence). J was trimmed by 1 base and V by 1 base; bases with no gene match: 4. CDR3 nucleotides: TGTGCCTGGAGTGGGATTAGCGGGAGCCAAGAGACCCAGTACTTC. This encodes CAWSGISGSQETQYF.

This chain uses TRBV15 with TRBJ2-6, with 9 positions matching TRBD1. This CDR3 spans 17 amino acids. CDR1 is LNHNV and CDR2 is YYDKDF in the germline V gene (reference sequence). Trimming took 8 bases from V and 0 from J; bases not matched to a gene: 8. The CDR3 loop reads CATGGQGIASGANVLTF. CDR3 nucleotide sequence: TGTGCCACCGGCGGACAGGGGATTGCCTCTGGGGCCAACGTCCTGACTTTC. Filled out from reference TRBV15 and TRBJ2-6, the complete variable domain reads DAMVIQNPRYQVTQFGKPVTLSCSQTLNHNVMYWYQQKSSQAPKLLFHYYDKDFNNEADTPDNFQSRRPNTSFCFLDIRSPGLGDTAMYLCATGGQGIASGANVLTFGAGSRLTVL.

The gene calls are TRBV4-1 and TRBJ1-1; D is perhaps TRBD1 (6 bases). Germline loops: CDR1 MGHRA, CDR2 YSYEKL. The CDR3 sequence is 17 residues long. Trimming shortened V by 1 base and J by 0 bases, and 15 bases separated the two germline ends. CDR3 sequence reads: CASSQGGLLTMNTEAFF. The CDR3 DNA follows: TGCGCCAGCAGCCAAGGGGGGCTCCTCACCATGAACACTGAAGCTTTCTTT.

This rearrangement joins TRBV30 to TRBJ1-2; no clear D. The CDR3 is 13 amino acids. The germline V gene encodes CDR1 GTSNPN and CDR2 SVGIG (reference sequence). Trimming removed 2 bases from V and 0 bases from J, with 7 bases in between. The CDR3 sequence: CAWSRSANYGYTF. As DNA, the CDR3 is TGTGCCTGGAGTAGATCAGCTAACTATGGCTACACCTTC.

The V and J genes are TRBV19 and TRBJ2-7, with D possibly being TRBD1 (6 bases). The CDR3 extends over 13 amino acids. V lost 3 bases and J 5 bases, leaving 11 bases between the germline ends. Per the germline V gene, CDR1 is LNHDA and CDR2 is SQIVND (reference sequence). CDR3 DNA sequence: TGTGCCAGTAGTATCGACAGGATCAACGAGCAGTACTTC. As protein: CASSIDRINEQYF.

The J gene is TRBJ1-5, the V gene TRBV19, with D perhaps matching TRBD1 (5 bases). V was pared by 4 bases and J by 3 bases, with 16 bases between. Germline CDR1 LNHDA, CDR2 SQIVND (reference sequence). The CDR3 contains 16 residues. The CDR3: CASSTYFTGYNQPQHF. The CDR3 nucleotides read TGTGCCAGTAGTACTTACTTCACAGGATACAATCAGCCCCAGCATTTT.

This sequence joins TRBV4-3 and TRBJ2-1, with D possibly TRBD1 on 6 matching bases. Germline loops: CDR1 LGHNA, CDR2 YSLEER. This CDR3 contains 17 residues. Trimming removed 0 bases from V and 4 bases from J, with 16 bases in between. The CDR3: CASSQDVGAMYYNEQFF. The CDR3, as DNA: TGCGCCAGCAGCCAAGATGTGGGGGCTATGTATTACAATGAGCAGTTCTTC.

This clone was seen only once. The junction differs from germline at one of its ends, possibly a read error. The chain recombines TRBV14 with TRBJ1-2; 7 positions match TRBD1. There are 12 residues in the CDR3. Germline V gives CDR1 SGHDN, CDR2 FVKESK. CDR3 region: CASSQDMGQHSF. CDR3 in DNA: TGTGCCAGCAGCCAAGATATGGGACAGCACAGCTTC.

The CDR3 loop reads CASSEAWVQGGEQYF. The CDR3 region has the DNA TGTGCCAGCAGTGAAGCTTGGGTACAGGGGGGGGAGCAGTACTTC. The chain has TRBV6-1 and TRBJ2-7, with TRBD1 as a possible D gene (8 bases). The CDR3 is made up of 15 amino acids. Trimming removed 0 bases at V and 7 bases at J, with 16 bases between. The germline V gene encodes CDR1 MNHNS and CDR2 SASEGT.